The TCR beta chain under discussion was sequenced for a study of T cell responses to AZD1222 COVID-19 vaccine. Study information: Pooled samples include second doses given at about 4 or 12 weeks.

This clone was seen only a few times. The target antigen is unknown. Assay used: immunoSEQ multiplex PCR; TCRdb lists only in-frame clones, some missing. The table includes tens of thousands of clones, approximately 89% detected once. The CDR3 spans 12 residues. Germline V CDR1 and CDR2: SGHRS, YFSETQ. Trimming removed 0 bases from V and 8 bases from J, with 8 bases in between. Study-wide points: White British ancestry dominated among donors, who included more females, and clonal diversity was possibly underestimated. Spike as a whole was targeted by vaccine-associated CD4 TCRs, dominant at 160-218 and 743-854. Reportedly, nearly half the spike-specific TCRs target unmutated variant regions.

The sample consisted of peripheral blood, taken on day 0 of AZD1222 vaccination. The chain is built from TRBV5-1 and TRBJ1-2; perhaps TRBD1 as D (5 bases). This sequence was found in an adult in good health. CDR3 DNA: TGCGCCAGCAGCTTGGAGGGGCACGGCTACACCTTC. This codes for CASSLEGHGYTF.